A single sample is the source of the 4 T cell receptor beta chains below, sequenced in a study of resident and recirculating memory T cells in vitiligo. Assay used: immunoSEQ multiplex PCR; TCRdb lists only in-frame clones, some missing. The data show some 70,000 clones, with approximately 89% seen just once and 4.9% held by the top ten. Sequenced material: blood. Receptor source: a male donor with vitiligo.

This clone occurred once. This chain joins TRBV30 and TRBJ2-1, with unresolved D. CDR3 length: 14 amino acids. Looked up from germline, CDR1 is GTSNPN and CDR2 is SVGIG (reference sequence). V shed 3 bases and J shed 3 bases, with 12 bases lying between them. The CDR3 DNA follows: TGTGCCTGGAGAAGGTCCTCGGGCTACAATGAGCAGTTCTTC. It is translated as CAWRRSSGYNEQFF.

Note on this clone: The junction does not match germline at one end; this may be a read error. Written as DNA, the CDR3 is TGTGCTAGCAGCTTAGCACAGTCCTACGAGCAGTACTTC. Translating gives CASSLAQSYEQYF. The chain has TRBV7-7 and TRBJ2-7; D not resolved. Looked up from germline, CDR1 is SSHAT and CDR2 is FNYEAQ (reference sequence). The CDR3 has 13 residues. The complete variable domain, with remaining parts taken from reference TRBV7-7 and TRBJ2-7, reads GAGVSQSPRYKVTKRGQDVTLRCDPISSHATLYWYQQALGQGPEFLTYFNYEAQPDKSGLPSDRFSAERPEGSISTLTIQRTEQRDSAMYRCASSLAQSYEQYFGPGTRLTVT.

In this sample, this clone turned up once. Other nucleotide sequences in the sample specify the same CDR3. The CDR3 loop is CASSPGLATDTQYF. The CDR3 DNA is TGTGCCAGCAGTCCGGGACTAGCAACAGATACGCAGTATTTT. The chain has TRBV6-4 and TRBJ2-3, with 9 bases fitting TRBD2. The germline CDR1 and CDR2 sequences are MRHNA and SNTAGT. V shed 5 bases, J shed 3 bases, and the junction held 3 bases outside the gene matches. This CDR3 comprises 14 residues.

The gene calls are TRBV16 and TRBJ1-5; TRBD1 is a possible D gene (6 bases). The CDR3 length is 15 residues. V was cut by 4 bases and J by 7 bases, with 17 bases left in between. Germline loops: CDR1 KGHSY, CDR2 FQNENV. CDR3 sequence: CASSREQGPSQPQHF. The CDR3 bases are TGTGCCAGCAGCCGCGAACAGGGACCCAGCCAGCCCCAGCATTTT.